Each of the 6 T cell receptor beta chains below was sequenced from the same sample in a study of blood T cell repertoires in COVID-19. The protocol was immunoSEQ multiplex PCR, while the TCRdb copy is restricted to in-frame clones and leaves out a portion. The data hold 30,000 to 40,000 clones, with 75% to 90% observed a single time. Input material: peripheral blood. These receptors all stem from a man aged 55 to 70 with active COVID-19.

The chain carries TRBV28 and TRBJ1-2; D is unclear. Germline CDR1 MDHEN, CDR2 SYDVKM. CDR3 length: 13 residues. V was trimmed by 7 bases and J by 10 bases, leaving 19 bases between them. The CDR3 sequence: CASIAPYRQAYTF. DNA of the CDR3: TGTGCCAGCATCGCCCCCTACCGGCAGGCCTACACCTTC.

The chain couples TRBV1 to TRBJ2-7; the DNA was not used to check the table's D call, TRBD2. TRBV1 is marked as a pseudogene. The length of the CDR3 is 17 residues. In DNA, the CDR3 is TGCACCAGCAGCCAAGGAAGAGGTTGGCTAGCGCTCTTCGAGCAGTACTTC. Translating it yields CTSSQGRGWLALFEQYF.

The chain has TRBV28 and TRBJ2-7; tentative D call: TRBD1 (5 bases). V was pared by 6 bases and J by 5 bases, with 14 bases between. The CDR3 spans 13 residues. Looked up from germline, CDR1 is MDHEN and CDR2 is SYDVKM. The chain's CDR3 is CASSVGRRDEQYF. CDR3 nucleotides: TGTGCCAGCAGCGTGGGGCGCCGGGACGAGCAGTACTTC.

The chain combines TRBV30 with TRBJ1-4; 7 bases line up with TRBD1. CDR1 GTSNPN and CDR2 SVGIG come from the germline V gene (reference sequence). V gave up 6 bases and J gave up 6 bases; unmatched junction bases: 10. The CDR3 contains 14 residues. This CDR3 is CACNKQGKDEKLFF. The CDR3 DNA reads TGTGCCTGCAACAAACAGGGGAAGGATGAAAAACTGTTTTTT.

The chain is built from TRBV28 and TRBJ2-7; D is possibly TRBD2 (5 bases). CDR3 length: 13 amino acids. The germline V and J ends were trimmed by 4 bases and 0 bases, with 7 bases remaining between them. The germline CDR1 and CDR2 sequences are MDHEN and SYDVKM. CDR3 sequence reads: CASSYGSSYEQYF. CDR3 nucleotide sequence: TGTGCCAGCAGTTATGGGAGCTCCTACGAGCAGTACTTC.

The rearrangement links TRBV15 to TRBJ2-1; 8 positions match TRBD2. Unmatched junction bases numbered 23, after V lost 3 bases and J lost 1 base. Germline V gene data show CDR1 as LNHNV and CDR2 as YYDKDF (reference sequence). The CDR3 has 22 residues. CDR3 in amino acids: CATSSRKAGGAGVRFSYNEQFF. In DNA, the CDR3 is TGTGCCACCAGCAGCCGGAAAGCGGGCGGAGCGGGAGTACGGTTTTCCTACAATGAGCAGTTCTTC.